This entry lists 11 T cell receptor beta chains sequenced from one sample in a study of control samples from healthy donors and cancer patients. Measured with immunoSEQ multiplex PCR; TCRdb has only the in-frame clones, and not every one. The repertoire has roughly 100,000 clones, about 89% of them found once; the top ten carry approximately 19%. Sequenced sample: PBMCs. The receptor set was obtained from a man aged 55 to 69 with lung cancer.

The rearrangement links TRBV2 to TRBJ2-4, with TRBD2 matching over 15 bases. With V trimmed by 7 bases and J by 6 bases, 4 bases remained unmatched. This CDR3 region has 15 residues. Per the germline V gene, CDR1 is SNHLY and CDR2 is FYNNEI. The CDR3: CASTPGLAGGNIQYF. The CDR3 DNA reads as TGTGCCAGCACCCCGGGACTAGCGGGGGGAAACATTCAGTACTTC.

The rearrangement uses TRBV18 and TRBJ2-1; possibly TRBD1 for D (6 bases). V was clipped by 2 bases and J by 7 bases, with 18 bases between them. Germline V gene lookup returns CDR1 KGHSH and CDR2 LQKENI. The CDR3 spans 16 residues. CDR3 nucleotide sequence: TGTGCCAGCTCACCATACCAGGGACATCGGGAAAATGAGCAGTTCTTC. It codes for CASSPYQGHRENEQFF.

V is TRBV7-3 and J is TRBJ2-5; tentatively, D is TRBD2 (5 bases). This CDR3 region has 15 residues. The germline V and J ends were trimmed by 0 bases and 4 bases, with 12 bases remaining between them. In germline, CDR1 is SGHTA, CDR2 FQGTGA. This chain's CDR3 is CASSLTRVALETQYF. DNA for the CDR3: TGTGCCAGCAGCTTAACGAGAGTAGCGCTAGAGACCCAGTACTTC.

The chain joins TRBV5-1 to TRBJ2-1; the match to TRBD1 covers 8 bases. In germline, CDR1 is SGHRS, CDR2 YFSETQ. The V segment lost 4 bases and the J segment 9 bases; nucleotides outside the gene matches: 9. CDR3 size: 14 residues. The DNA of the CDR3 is TGCGCCAGCAGCACTGGACAGGGTGGAGGTGAGCAGTTCTTC. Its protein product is CASSTGQGGGEQFF.

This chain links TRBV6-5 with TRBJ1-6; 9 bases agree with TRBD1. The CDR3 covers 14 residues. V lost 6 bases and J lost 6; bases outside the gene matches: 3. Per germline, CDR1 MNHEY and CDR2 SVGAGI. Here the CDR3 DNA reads TGTGCCAGCAGGAGGGGACAGGGTAATTCACCCCTCCACTTT. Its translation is CASRRGQGNSPLHF.

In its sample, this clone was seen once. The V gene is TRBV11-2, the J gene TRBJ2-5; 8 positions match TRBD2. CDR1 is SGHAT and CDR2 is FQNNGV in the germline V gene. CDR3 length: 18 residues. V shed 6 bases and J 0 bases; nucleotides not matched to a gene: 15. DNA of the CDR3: TGTGCCAGCAGGTCCCCCGAGTATAGCGGGGACGACCAAGAGACCCAGTACTTC. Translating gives CASRSPEYSGDDQETQYF.

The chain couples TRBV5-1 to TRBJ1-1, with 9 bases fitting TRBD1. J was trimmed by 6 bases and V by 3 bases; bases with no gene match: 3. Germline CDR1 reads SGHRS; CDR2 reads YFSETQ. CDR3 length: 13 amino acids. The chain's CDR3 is CASSWDREAEAFF. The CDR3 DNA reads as TGCGCCAGCAGCTGGGACAGGGAGGCTGAAGCTTTCTTT.

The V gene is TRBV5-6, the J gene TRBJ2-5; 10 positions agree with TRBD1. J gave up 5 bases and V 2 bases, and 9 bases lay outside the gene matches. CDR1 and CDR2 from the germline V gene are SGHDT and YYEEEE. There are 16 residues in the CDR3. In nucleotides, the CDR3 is TGTGCCAGCAGCTTACGGACAGGGGGAGGAATCGAGACCCAGTACTTC. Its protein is CASSLRTGGGIETQYF.

CDR3 amino acids: CASSPGGPPDTQYF. The CDR3 DNA reads as TGTGCCAGCTCACCAGGGGGCCCCCCAGATACGCAGTATTTT. This chain links TRBV18 with TRBJ2-3, with D possibly being TRBD1 (6 bases). The CDR3 has 14 residues. V was pared by 2 bases and J by 4 bases, with 10 bases between. Germline values: CDR1 KGHSH, CDR2 LQKENI.

DNA for the CDR3: TGTGCCTGGGACAGATTGAACTATGGCTACACCTTC. It specifies CAWDRLNYGYTF. This chain uses TRBV7-9 with TRBJ1-2; the match to TRBD1 covers 7 bases. V was clipped by 11 bases and J by 2 bases; unmatched bases: 5. This CDR3 has 12 amino acids. Germline V gives CDR1 SEHNR, CDR2 FQNEAQ (reference sequence).

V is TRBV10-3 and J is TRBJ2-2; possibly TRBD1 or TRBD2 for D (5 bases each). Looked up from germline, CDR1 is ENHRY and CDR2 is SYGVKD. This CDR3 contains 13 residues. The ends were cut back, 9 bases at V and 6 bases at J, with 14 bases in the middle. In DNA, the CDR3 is TGTGCCATTAAGAGGGGAGAAGCCGGGGAGCTGTTTTTT. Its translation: CAIKRGEAGELFF.